This T cell receptor beta chain was captured in a study of response to subunit inactivated influenza vaccine. Study-wide points: Every seasonal influenza vaccination brings in few new T cells, the authors suggested.

Each CDR3 protein is one row after TCRdb ran MiXCR on the RT-PCR reads. The sample lists approximately 700,000 distinct CDR3 sequences; more than 15% were seen once. Concerning this clonotype: Its antigen is as yet unknown.

This CDR3 region has 13 residues. The germline CDR1 and CDR2 sequences are SGHAT and FQNNGV. V lost 8 bases to trimming and J lost 0 bases, with 11 bases between them. Specimen: PBMCs from blood, collected 11 to 12 days after vaccination. This TCR derives from a man aged 50 to 59 who received an inactivated influenza vaccine. The gene calls are TRBV11-2 and TRBJ2-7; no clear D. The CDR3 sequence is CASRYSSSYEQYF. CDR3 nucleotide sequence: TGTGCCAGCCGTTACAGTAGCTCCTACGAGCAGTACTTC.